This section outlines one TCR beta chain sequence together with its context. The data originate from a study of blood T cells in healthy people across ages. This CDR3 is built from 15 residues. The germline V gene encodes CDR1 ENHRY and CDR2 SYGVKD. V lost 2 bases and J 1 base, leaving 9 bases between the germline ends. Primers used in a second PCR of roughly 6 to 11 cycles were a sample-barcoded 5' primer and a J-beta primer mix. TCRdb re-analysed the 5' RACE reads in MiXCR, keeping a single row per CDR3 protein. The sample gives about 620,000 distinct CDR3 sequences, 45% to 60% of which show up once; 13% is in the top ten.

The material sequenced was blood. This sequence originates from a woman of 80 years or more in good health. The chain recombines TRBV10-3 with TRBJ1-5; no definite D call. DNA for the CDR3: TGTGCCATCAGTGAGGCGGCAGGCAGCAATCAGCCCCAGCATTTT. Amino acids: CAISEAAGSNQPQHF.